The clone carrying this TCR beta chain was seen repeatedly, ten times or more. Amplified TCR beta CDR3 regions were obtained using RNA transcripts as template. First-round RT-PCR with HTBI primers preceded a second-round multiplex PCR. TCRdb ran MiXCR on the multiplex PCR reads and lists one entry per CDR3 protein. The table shows roughly 380,000 distinct CDR3 sequences, with roughly 14% occurring only once. The sample comes from a study of Graves' ophthalmopathy and Graves' hyperthyroidism. CDR1 MNHEY and CDR2 SVGEGT come from the germline V gene. Trimming removed 6 bases from V and 4 bases from J, with 12 bases in between. CDR3 length: 13 residues.

Specimen: peripheral blood. The receptor was derived from a woman between 18 and 29 years old with stable Graves' hyperthyroidism. The rearrangement joins TRBV6-2 or TRBV6-3 to TRBJ1-1; D is unclear. The CDR3 DNA reads TGTGCCAGCAGCAACGGGGTATCCACTGAAGCTTTCTTT. Translated, it gives CASSNGVSTEAFF.